This T cell receptor (beta chain) appears in the sequencing data of a study of cytomegalovirus exposure and HLA in healthy donors. V was shortened by 8 bases and J by 3 bases, with 14 bases between the two germline ends. Germline V CDR1 and CDR2: MNHEY, SMNVEV (reference sequence). CDR3 length: 15 amino acids. Study findings and constraints: Researchers catalogued 160 or so TCR beta chains as cytomegalovirus-associated.

Turning to this clone: The antigen is not known.

Researchers ran the PCR with 60 Vbeta and 13 Jbeta primers. The protocol was immunoSEQ multiplex PCR, while the TCRdb copy is restricted to in-frame clones and leaves out a portion. The repertoire has around 150,000 clones, approximately 60% of them found once; the top ten carry 2% to 3%. The origin of this receptor is a middle-aged woman in good health and CMV-seronegative. V and J are TRBV27 and TRBJ1-6; perhaps TRBD1 as D (6 bases). Sequenced: PBMCs. The CDR3 spells CASSSGASYNSPLHF. The CDR3 DNA is TGTGCCAGCTCCTCAGGGGCCAGCTATAATTCACCCCTCCACTTT.